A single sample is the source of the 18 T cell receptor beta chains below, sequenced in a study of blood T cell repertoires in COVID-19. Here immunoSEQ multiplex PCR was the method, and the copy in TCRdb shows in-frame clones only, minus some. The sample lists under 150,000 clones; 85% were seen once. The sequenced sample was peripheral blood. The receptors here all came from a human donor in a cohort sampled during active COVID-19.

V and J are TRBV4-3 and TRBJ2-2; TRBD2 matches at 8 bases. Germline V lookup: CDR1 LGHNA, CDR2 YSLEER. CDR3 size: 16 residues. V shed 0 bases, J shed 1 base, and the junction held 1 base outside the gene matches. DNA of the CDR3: TGCGCCAGCAGCCAAGATCGGGGGGGGAACACCGGGGAGCTGTTTTTT. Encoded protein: CASSQDRGGNTGELFF.

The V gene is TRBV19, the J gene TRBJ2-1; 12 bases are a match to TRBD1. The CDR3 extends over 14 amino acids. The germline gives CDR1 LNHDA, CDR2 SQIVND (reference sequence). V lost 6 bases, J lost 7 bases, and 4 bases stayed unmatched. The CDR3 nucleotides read TGTGCCAGTAGGAGGGACAGGGGGCAGAATGAGCAGTTCTTC. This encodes CASRRDRGQNEQFF.

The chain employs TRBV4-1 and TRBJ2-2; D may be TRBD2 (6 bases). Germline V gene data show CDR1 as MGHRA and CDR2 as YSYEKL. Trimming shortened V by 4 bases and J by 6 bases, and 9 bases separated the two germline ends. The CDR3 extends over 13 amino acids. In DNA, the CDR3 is TGCGCCAGCAGCCCACTAGCATCCGGGGAGCTGTTTTTT. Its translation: CASSPLASGELFF.

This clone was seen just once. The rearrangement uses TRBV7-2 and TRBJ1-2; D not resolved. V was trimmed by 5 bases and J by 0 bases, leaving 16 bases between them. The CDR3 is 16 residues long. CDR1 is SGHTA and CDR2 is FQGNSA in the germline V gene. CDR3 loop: CASSPGIGKANYGYTF. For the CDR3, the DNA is TGTGCCAGCAGCCCCGGAATCGGGAAGGCTAACTATGGCTACACCTTC.

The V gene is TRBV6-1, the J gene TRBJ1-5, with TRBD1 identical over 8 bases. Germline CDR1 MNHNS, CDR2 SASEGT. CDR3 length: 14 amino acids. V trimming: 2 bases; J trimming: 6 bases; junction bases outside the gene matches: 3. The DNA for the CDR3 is TGTGCCAGCAGTGAACGGACAGGGTTTCAGCCCCAGCATTTT. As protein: CASSERTGFQPQHF.

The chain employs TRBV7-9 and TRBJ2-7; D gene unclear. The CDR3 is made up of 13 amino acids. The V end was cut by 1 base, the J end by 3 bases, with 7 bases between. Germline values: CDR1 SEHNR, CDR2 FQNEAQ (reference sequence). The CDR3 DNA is TGTGCCAGCAGCTTAGACAGTATCTACGAGCAGTACTTC. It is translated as CASSLDSIYEQYF. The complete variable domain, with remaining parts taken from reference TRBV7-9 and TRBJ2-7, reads DTGVSQNPRHKITKRGQNVTFRCDPISEHNRLYWYRQTLGQGPEFLTYFQNEAQLEKSRLLSDRFSAERPKGSFSTLEIQRTEQGDSAMYLCASSLDSIYEQYFGPGTRLTVT.

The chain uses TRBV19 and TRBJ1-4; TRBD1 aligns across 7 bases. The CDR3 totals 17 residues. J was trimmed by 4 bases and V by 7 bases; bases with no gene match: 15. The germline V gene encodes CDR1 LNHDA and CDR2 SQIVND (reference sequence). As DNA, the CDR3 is TGTGCCAGTACCCCACACCAAAAGGGGGCTAATAATGAAAAACTGTTTTTT. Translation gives CASTPHQKGANNEKLFF. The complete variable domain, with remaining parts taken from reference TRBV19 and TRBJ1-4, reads DGGITQSPKYLFRKEGQNVTLSCEQNLNHDAMYWYRQDPGQGLRLIYYSQIVNDFQKGDIAEGYSVSREKKESFPLTVTSAQKNPTAFYLCASTPHQKGANNEKLFFGSGTQLSVL.

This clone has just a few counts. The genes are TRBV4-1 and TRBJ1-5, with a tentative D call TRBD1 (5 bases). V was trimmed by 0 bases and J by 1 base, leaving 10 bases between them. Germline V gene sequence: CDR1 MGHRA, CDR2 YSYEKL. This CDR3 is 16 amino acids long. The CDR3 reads CASSQEGAGSNQPQHF. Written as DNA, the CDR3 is TGCGCCAGCAGCCAAGAGGGCGCAGGGAGCAATCAGCCCCAGCATTTT.

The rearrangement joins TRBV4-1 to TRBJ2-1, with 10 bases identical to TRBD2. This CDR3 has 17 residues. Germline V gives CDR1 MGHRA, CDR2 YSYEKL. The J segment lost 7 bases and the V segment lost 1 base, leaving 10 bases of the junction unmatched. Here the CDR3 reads CASSQGSGGVDSNEQFF. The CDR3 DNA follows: TGCGCCAGCAGCCAAGGGAGCGGGGGGGTGGATTCGAATGAGCAGTTCTTC.

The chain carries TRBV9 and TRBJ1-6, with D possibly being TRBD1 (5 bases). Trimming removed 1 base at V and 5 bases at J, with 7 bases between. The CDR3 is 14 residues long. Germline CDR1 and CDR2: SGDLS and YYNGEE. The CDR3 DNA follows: TGTGCCAGCAGCGTATGGGGGGATAATTCACCCCTCCACTTT. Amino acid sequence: CASSVWGDNSPLHF.

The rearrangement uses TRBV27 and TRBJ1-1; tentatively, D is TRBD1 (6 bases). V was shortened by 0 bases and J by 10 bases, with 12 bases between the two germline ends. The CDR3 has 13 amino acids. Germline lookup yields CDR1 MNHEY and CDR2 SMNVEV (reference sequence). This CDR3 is CASSLSGGQAAFF. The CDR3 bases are TGTGCCAGCAGTTTATCGGGGGGGCAGGCAGCTTTCTTT.

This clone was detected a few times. The CDR3 loop reads CASSPGLENEQFF. The CDR3 DNA follows: TGTGCCAGCTCACCGGGACTAGAAAATGAGCAGTTCTTC. The chain is built from TRBV18 and TRBJ2-1; 8 bases line up with TRBD2. Germline-derived CDR1 and CDR2 are KGHSH and LQKENI. V shed 3 bases, J shed 7 bases, and the junction held 2 bases outside the gene matches. This CDR3 has 13 residues.

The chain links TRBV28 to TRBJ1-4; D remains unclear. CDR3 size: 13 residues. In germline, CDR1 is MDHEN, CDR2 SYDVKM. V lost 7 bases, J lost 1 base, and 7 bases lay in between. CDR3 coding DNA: TGTGCCAGCAAGAGACAAACTAATGAAAAACTGTTTTTT. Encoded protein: CASKRQTNEKLFF. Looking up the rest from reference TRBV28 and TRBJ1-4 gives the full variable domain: DVKVTQSSRYLVKRTGEKVFLECVQDMDHENMFWYRQDPGLGLRLIYFSYDVKMKEKGDIPEGYSVSREKKERFSLILESASTNQTSMYLCASKRQTNEKLFFGSGTQLSVL.

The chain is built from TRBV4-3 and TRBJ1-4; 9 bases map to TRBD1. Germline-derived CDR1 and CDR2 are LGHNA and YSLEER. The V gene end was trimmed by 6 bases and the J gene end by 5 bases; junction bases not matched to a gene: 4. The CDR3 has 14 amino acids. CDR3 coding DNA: TGCGCCAGCAGGGCCGGGACAGGGAATGAAAAACTGTTTTTT. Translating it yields CASRAGTGNEKLFF.

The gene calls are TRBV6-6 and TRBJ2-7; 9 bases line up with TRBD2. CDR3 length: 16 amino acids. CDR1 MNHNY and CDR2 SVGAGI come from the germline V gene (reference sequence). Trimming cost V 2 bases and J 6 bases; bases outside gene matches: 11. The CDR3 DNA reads TGTGCCAGCAGTTACACGGCGCTAGCGGGAAGGATCGAGCAGTACTTC. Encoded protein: CASSYTALAGRIEQYF.

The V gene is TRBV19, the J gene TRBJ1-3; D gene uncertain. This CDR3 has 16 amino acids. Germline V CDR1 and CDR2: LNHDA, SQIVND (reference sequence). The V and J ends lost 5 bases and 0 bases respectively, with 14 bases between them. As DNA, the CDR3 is TGTGCCAGTAGTCCAACTCCGTCCCTCTCTGGAAACACCATATATTTT. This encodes CASSPTPSLSGNTIYF.

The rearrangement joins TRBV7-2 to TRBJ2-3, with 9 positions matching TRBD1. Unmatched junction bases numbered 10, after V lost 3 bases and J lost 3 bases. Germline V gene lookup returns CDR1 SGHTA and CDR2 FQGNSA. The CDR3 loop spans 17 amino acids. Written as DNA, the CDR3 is TGTGCCAGCAGCTTCCAATCCGGGACAGGGCCGACAGATACGCAGTATTTT. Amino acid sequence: CASSFQSGTGPTDTQYF.

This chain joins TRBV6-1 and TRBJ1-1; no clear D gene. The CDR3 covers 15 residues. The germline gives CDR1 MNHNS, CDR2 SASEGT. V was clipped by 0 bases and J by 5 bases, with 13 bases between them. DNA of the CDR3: TGTGCCAGCAGTGAAGCGGACGGCGGGATAACTGAAGCTTTCTTT. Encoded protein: CASSEADGGITEAFF.